These 30 T cell receptor beta chains share one sample of origin, sequenced in a study of blood T cell repertoires in COVID-19. The data were produced by immunoSEQ multiplex PCR, yet TCRdb's version contains in-frame clones alone and is incomplete. The sample yields about 80,000 clones, 70% to 80% seen once. The sample taken for sequencing was peripheral blood. These receptor sequences come from a man in his 70s with active or convalescent COVID-19.

The V call is TRBV6-5, the J call TRBJ2-4, with 7 nucleotides matching TRBD2. The CDR3 extends over 14 amino acids. From germline, CDR1 is MNHEY and CDR2 SVGAGI. With V trimmed by 8 bases and J by 4 bases, 8 bases remained unmatched. Here the CDR3 DNA reads TGTGCCAGCTTTCCCCACGGGGGGAAAAACATTCAGTACTTC. Translating it yields CASFPHGGKNIQYF.

The chain uses TRBV19 and TRBJ2-2; 7 bases fit TRBD1. V lost 2 bases to trimming and J lost 7 bases; unmatched junction nucleotides: 4. Germline CDR1 LNHDA, CDR2 SQIVND (reference sequence). This CDR3 region has 14 residues. As DNA, the CDR3 is TGTGCCAGTAGTATAACAGGGGAACACGGGGAGCTGTTTTTT. Translating gives CASSITGEHGELFF. The full variable domain, in which reference TRBV19 and TRBJ2-2 provide the parts outside the CDR3, is DGGITQSPKYLFRKEGQNVTLSCEQNLNHDAMYWYRQDPGQGLRLIYYSQIVNDFQKGDIAEGYSVSREKKESFPLTVTSAQKNPTAFYLCASSITGEHGELFFGEGSRLTVL.

The chain uses TRBV6-2 or TRBV6-3 and TRBJ2-7; 7 nucleotides align to TRBD1. Unmatched junction bases numbered 2, after V lost 5 bases and J lost 1 base. In germline, CDR1 is MNHEY, CDR2 SVGEGT. The CDR3 spans 13 residues. The CDR3 spells CASSRQGSYEQYF. In nucleotides, the CDR3 is TGTGCCAGCAGTCGACAGGGATCCTACGAGCAGTACTTC.

This clone was observed a handful of times. The chain carries TRBV28 and TRBJ1-5; D ambiguous. Germline-derived CDR1 and CDR2 are MDHEN and SYDVKM. V gave up 10 bases and J gave up 9 bases, with 16 bases separating them. The CDR3 consists of 12 residues. The DNA of the CDR3 is TGTGCCACCGCCGGGGAGGTTGGGCCCCAGCATTTT. Residues: CATAGEVGPQHF. The entire variable domain, with the rest obtained from reference TRBV28 and TRBJ1-5, is as follows: DVKVTQSSRYLVKRTGEKVFLECVQDMDHENMFWYRQDPGLGLRLIYFSYDVKMKEKGDIPEGYSVSREKKERFSLILESASTNQTSMYLCATAGEVGPQHFGDGTRLSIL.

The genes are TRBV7-9 and TRBJ1-6, with D uncertain. The germline V gene has CDR1 SEHNR and CDR2 FQNEAQ (reference sequence). The CDR3 spans 12 residues. Trimming shortened V by 3 bases and J by 7 bases, and 4 bases separated the two germline ends. CDR3 coding DNA: TGTGCCAGCAGCTTTTCAAATTCACCCCTCCACTTT. This gives the protein CASSFSNSPLHF.

This clone was seen only a few times. V usage is TRBV19 and J usage is TRBJ2-7; D is perhaps TRBD2 (6 bases). Looked up from germline, CDR1 is LNHDA and CDR2 is SQIVND (reference sequence). V shed 5 bases and J shed 1 base, with 15 bases lying between them. This CDR3 comprises 15 residues. CDR3 loop: CASSPFAAGSYEQYF. CDR3 nucleotide sequence: TGTGCCAGTAGTCCTTTTGCGGCGGGGTCCTACGAGCAGTACTTC. Filled out from reference TRBV19 and TRBJ2-7, the complete variable domain reads DGGITQSPKYLFRKEGQNVTLSCEQNLNHDAMYWYRQDPGQGLRLIYYSQIVNDFQKGDIAEGYSVSREKKESFPLTVTSAQKNPTAFYLCASSPFAAGSYEQYFGPGTRLTVT.

In its sample, this clone was seen a few times. The chain employs TRBV3-1 (or the pseudogene TRBV3-2) and TRBJ2-5; a weak D match, TRBD2 (6 bases). Looked up from germline, CDR1 is LGHDT and CDR2 is YNNKEL (reference sequence). CDR3 length equals 13 residues. V lost 8 bases to trimming and J lost 5 bases, with 15 bases between them. This CDR3 is CASEAVAAETQYF. The DNA of the CDR3 is TGTGCCAGCGAGGCAGTAGCGGCGGAGACCCAGTACTTC.

This chain joins TRBV5-1 and TRBJ2-1; the D gene is possibly TRBD1 (6 bases). The CDR3 length is 16 residues. Trimming shortened V by 3 bases and J by 7 bases, and 20 bases separated the two germline ends. CDR1 is SGHRS and CDR2 is YFSETQ in the germline V gene. The CDR3 DNA sequence: TGCGCCAGCAGCTGGGGGACAAACACAGGGCGGAATGAGCAGTTCTTC. Its translation: CASSWGTNTGRNEQFF. The whole variable domain, filled in from reference TRBV5-1 and TRBJ2-1, reads KAGVTQTPRYLIKTRGQQVTLSCSPISGHRSVSWYQQTPGQGLQFLFEYFSETQRNKGNFPGRFSGRQFSNSRSEMNVSTLELGDSALYLCASSWGTNTGRNEQFFGPGTRLTVL.

The rearrangement uses TRBV2 and TRBJ2-5, with 9 bases lining up with TRBD1. Trimming removed 8 bases from V and 2 bases from J; junction bases left unmatched: 3. CDR3 size: 13 residues. Germline V gene sequence: CDR1 SNHLY, CDR2 FYNNEI. The CDR3 here is CASGTGQQETQYF. The CDR3 DNA sequence: TGTGCCAGCGGGACAGGGCAACAAGAGACCCAGTACTTC.

The chain uses TRBV3-1 (or the pseudogene TRBV3-2) and TRBJ2-7; no definite D call. This CDR3 has 14 amino acids. V was shortened by 3 bases and J by 4 bases, with 13 bases between the two germline ends. Germline CDR1 LGHDT, CDR2 YNNKEL (reference sequence). As DNA, the CDR3 is TGTGCCAGCAGCCATACTTCTCGGAGTTACGAGCAGTACTTC. Translating it yields CASSHTSRSYEQYF.

The V call is TRBV24-1, the J call TRBJ2-7; no definite D call. V gave up 2 bases and J gave up 1 base, with 5 bases separating them. This CDR3 comprises 13 residues. Germline V lookup: CDR1 KGHDR, CDR2 SFDVKD. In DNA form, the CDR3 reads TGTGCCACCAGTGATTCTGTGTCCTACGAGCAGTACTTC. Amino acids: CATSDSVSYEQYF.

Only a few counts were recorded for this clone. V gene TRBV9 combines with J gene TRBJ2-1; D is perhaps TRBD2 (6 bases). V lost 3 bases and J 9 bases, leaving 22 bases between the germline ends. Per the germline V gene, CDR1 is SGDLS and CDR2 is YYNGEE. The CDR3 length is 16 residues. The CDR3, as DNA: TGTGCCAGCAGCGACCAAGGGGCGGGAAACGCTGTTGAGCAGTTCTTC. It specifies CASSDQGAGNAVEQFF.

The gene calls are TRBV3-1 (or the pseudogene TRBV3-2) and TRBJ2-1, with 9 bases lining up with TRBD2. This CDR3 comprises 15 residues. Germline CDR1 is LGHDT and CDR2 is YNNKEL (reference sequence). V dropped 1 base and J dropped 9; count of bases not matched to a gene: 7. CDR3 bases: TGTGCCAGCAGCCAAGGAGGACTAGCGATTTCTGAGCAGTTCTTC. Protein sequence: CASSQGGLAISEQFF.

The rearrangement links TRBV6-5 to TRBJ2-3; D possibly corresponds to TRBD1 (5 bases). The V end lost 5 bases, the J end lost 6 bases, and 12 bases lay between the germline ends. From germline, CDR1 is MNHEY and CDR2 SVGAGI. This CDR3 contains 13 residues. CDR3 amino acids: CASSQGFPDTQYF. CDR3 bases: TGTGCCAGCAGTCAGGGCTTTCCGGATACGCAGTATTTT.

The chain couples TRBV15 to TRBJ1-5; the D gene is possibly TRBD1 (5 bases). CDR3 length: 14 amino acids. V lost 0 bases and J 5 bases, leaving 8 bases between the germline ends. The germline gives CDR1 LNHNV, CDR2 YYDKDF (reference sequence). Written as DNA, the CDR3 is TGTGCCACCAGCAGAGACTGGGGGGATCAGCCCCAGCATTTT. Translation: CATSRDWGDQPQHF.

The chain uses TRBV29-1 and TRBJ2-5; weak D call: TRBD2 (6 bases). Germline V gene sequence: CDR1 SQVTM, CDR2 ANQGSEA. This CDR3 region has 12 residues. CDR3: CSSRRAQETQYF. CDR3 coding DNA: TGCAGTTCCCGGAGGGCCCAAGAGACCCAGTACTTC.

V and J are TRBV7-9 and TRBJ2-1, with D perhaps matching TRBD2 (5 bases). The V and J ends lost 6 bases and 6 bases respectively, with 15 bases between them. CDR3 length: 14 residues. Germline CDR1 reads SEHNR; CDR2 reads FQNEAQ (reference sequence). CDR3 in DNA: TGTGCCAGCAGTCCTGCGGGCCCCTTCAATGAGCAGTTCTTC. The encoded protein is CASSPAGPFNEQFF.

The rearrangement joins TRBV5-5 to TRBJ2-5, with TRBD2 matching 14 bases. Germline V gene sequence: CDR1 SGHKS, CDR2 YYEKEE (reference sequence). V dropped 1 base and J dropped 0; count of bases not matched to a gene: 2. This CDR3 comprises 17 residues. CDR3 in amino acids: CASSLRTSGGNQETQYF. CDR3 DNA: TGTGCCAGCAGCTTGAGGACTAGCGGGGGGAACCAAGAGACCCAGTACTTC.

The chain has TRBV9 and TRBJ1-3, with D tentatively TRBD1 (5 bases). Germline assignment: CDR1 SGDLS and CDR2 YYNGEE. The ends were cut back, 2 bases at V and 4 bases at J, with 13 bases in the middle. The CDR3 runs 15 residues. Written as DNA, the CDR3 is TGTGCCAGCAGCGTCCAGGGATTGGGGGGAAACACCATATATTTT. Protein sequence: CASSVQGLGGNTIYF.

Concerning this clone: Compared with germline, one end of the junction differs, possibly owing to a read error. This chain joins TRBV6-1 and TRBJ2-7, with 12 bases matching TRBD2. The germline CDR1 and CDR2 sequences are MNHNS and SASEGT. The CDR3 sequence is 15 residues long. The CDR3 DNA is TGTGCCAGCAGGGAAGGGGCTAGCGGGGGGGTCGAGCAGTACTTC. Protein sequence: CASREGASGGVEQYF.

The chain joins TRBV28 to TRBJ2-3; possibly TRBD1 for D (5 bases). V was shortened by 8 bases and J by 2 bases, with 11 bases between the two germline ends. The length of the CDR3 is 13 residues. The germline V gene has CDR1 MDHEN and CDR2 SYDVKM. CDR3 protein: CASASGATDTQYF. The DNA of the CDR3 is TGTGCCAGCGCGAGTGGGGCCACAGATACGCAGTATTTT.

The chain joins TRBV28 to TRBJ1-2; 8 bases are a match to TRBD1. After removal of 4 bases from V and 0 bases from J, the junction contained 4 bases not matched to a gene. CDR3 length equals 15 residues. Germline loops: CDR1 MDHEN, CDR2 SYDVKM. The CDR3 protein is CASSSGQGANYGYTF. The CDR3 bases are TGTGCCAGCAGTTCTGGACAGGGAGCTAACTATGGCTACACCTTC.

The chain is built from TRBV6-4 and TRBJ1-5; 8 bases line up with TRBD1. CDR3 length equals 17 residues. The trim removed 0 bases at V and 6 bases at J, leaving 10 bases unmatched. The germline V gene encodes CDR1 MRHNA and CDR2 SNTAGT. CDR3 nucleotides: TGTGCCAGCAGTGACTCTGGGTCGGACAGGGATGTTCAGCCCCAGCATTTT. It specifies CASSDSGSDRDVQPQHF.

The chain links TRBV3-1 (or the pseudogene TRBV3-2) to TRBJ1-1, with D possibly being TRBD1 (5 bases). Germline-derived CDR1 and CDR2 are LGHDT and YNNKEL (reference sequence). Trimming took 7 bases from V and 2 from J, leaving 17 bases between them. The CDR3 spans 15 residues. The CDR3 reads CASTSTRQLNTEAFF. The CDR3 DNA sequence: TGTGCCAGCACCAGCACACGACAGCTTAACACTGAAGCTTTCTTT.

This chain links TRBV18 with TRBJ2-1; D is perhaps TRBD1 (6 bases). The CDR3 length is 18 residues. The germline V gene encodes CDR1 KGHSH and CDR2 LQKENI. Deletions cut 4 bases from V and 1 base from J, with 20 bases between. CDR3 protein: CASSRTSQGHSSYNEQFF. DNA of the CDR3: TGTGCCAGCTCACGTACCTCCCAGGGGCACAGTTCCTACAATGAGCAGTTCTTC.

The chain combines TRBV7-9 with TRBJ2-5, with D unclear. Germline CDR1 SEHNR, CDR2 FQNEAQ (reference sequence). V was clipped by 1 base and J by 3 bases, with 9 bases between them. The CDR3 has 14 residues. CDR3 sequence reads: CASSLVLAEETQYF. DNA of the CDR3: TGTGCCAGCAGCTTAGTGTTGGCGGAAGAGACCCAGTACTTC.

The chain employs TRBV11-2 and TRBJ2-7; 15 nucleotides match TRBD2. J gave up 2 bases and V 0 bases, and 2 bases lay outside the gene matches. The CDR3 spans 17 residues. Per germline, CDR1 SGHAT and CDR2 FQNNGV. CDR3 amino acids: CASSLDRTSGGAYEQYF. The DNA of the CDR3 is TGTGCCAGCAGCTTAGATCGGACTAGCGGGGGGGCCTACGAGCAGTACTTC.

The rearrangement uses TRBV5-4 and TRBJ2-3; 10 bases align to TRBD1. The CDR3 loop spans 15 amino acids. Looked up from germline, CDR1 is SGHNT and CDR2 is YYREEE (reference sequence). V lost 4 bases, J lost 1 base, and 3 bases stayed unmatched. CDR3 amino acids: CASSSGTGGTDTQYF. In DNA form, the CDR3 reads TGTGCCAGCAGCAGCGGGACAGGGGGCACAGATACGCAGTATTTT.

The gene calls are TRBV19 and TRBJ1-1; maybe TRBD1 (6 bases). This CDR3 is 12 amino acids long. Trimming left V 5 bases short and J 7 bases short, with 11 bases between. Germline assignment: CDR1 LNHDA and CDR2 SQIVND (reference sequence). CDR3 in amino acids: CASSPQGYEAFF. Here the CDR3 DNA reads TGTGCCAGTAGTCCACAGGGATATGAAGCTTTCTTT.

The chain is built from TRBV19 and TRBJ2-7, with 9 bases aligning to TRBD2. V lost 1 base and J lost 2; bases outside the gene matches: 3. Germline CDR1 is LNHDA and CDR2 is SQIVND (reference sequence). The CDR3 sequence is 15 residues long. The CDR3 loop is CASSIVSSGAYEQYF. The CDR3 nucleotides read TGTGCCAGTAGTATAGTATCTAGCGGGGCCTACGAGCAGTACTTC.